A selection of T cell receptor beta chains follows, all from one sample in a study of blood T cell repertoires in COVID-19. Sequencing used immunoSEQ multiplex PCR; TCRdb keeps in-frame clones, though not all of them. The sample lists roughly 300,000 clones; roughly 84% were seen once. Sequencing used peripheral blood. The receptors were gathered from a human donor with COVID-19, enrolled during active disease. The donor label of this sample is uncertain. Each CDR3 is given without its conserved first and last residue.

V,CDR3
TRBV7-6,ASSLIAPGQGSEQF
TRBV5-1,ASSLGGPGGTDTQY
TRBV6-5,ASKPPRDSGEKLF
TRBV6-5,ASRPGTSGSGRF
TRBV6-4,ASSDTGDTYYGYT
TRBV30,AWLKGAPYEQY
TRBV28,ASSLTRQNQPQH
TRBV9,ASSRGWPDQPQH
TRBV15,ATSRDPGGWDTQY
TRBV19,ASRDRTLRGRTEAF
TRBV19,ASSIPGGLNEAF
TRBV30,AWSVGGLNTEAF
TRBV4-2,ASSQTRNTGELF
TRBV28,ASSLYRGSYGYT
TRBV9,ASSVGTGGNTIY
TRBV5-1,ASSLLPYEQY
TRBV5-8,AGLRDISYEQY
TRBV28,ASKPGQGASGANVLT
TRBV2,ASSAGQGYTEAF
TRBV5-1,ASSLGPGDGLGTDTQY
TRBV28,ASKSVYYEQY
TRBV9,ASSRSPGLGNTIY
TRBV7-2,ASSLARTATLGYT
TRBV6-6,ASSYGQGEEKLF
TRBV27,ASSLSGRDGYT
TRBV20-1,SARTVYGYT
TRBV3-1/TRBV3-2,ASSQPRDRAYSPLH
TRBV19,ASSPERDRGSSEQF
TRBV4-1,ASSRSQGEQETQY
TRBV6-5,ASSSLGGRAYEQY
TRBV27,ASSSDFQGQPQH
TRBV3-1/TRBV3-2,ASSQRGQGAPGGYT